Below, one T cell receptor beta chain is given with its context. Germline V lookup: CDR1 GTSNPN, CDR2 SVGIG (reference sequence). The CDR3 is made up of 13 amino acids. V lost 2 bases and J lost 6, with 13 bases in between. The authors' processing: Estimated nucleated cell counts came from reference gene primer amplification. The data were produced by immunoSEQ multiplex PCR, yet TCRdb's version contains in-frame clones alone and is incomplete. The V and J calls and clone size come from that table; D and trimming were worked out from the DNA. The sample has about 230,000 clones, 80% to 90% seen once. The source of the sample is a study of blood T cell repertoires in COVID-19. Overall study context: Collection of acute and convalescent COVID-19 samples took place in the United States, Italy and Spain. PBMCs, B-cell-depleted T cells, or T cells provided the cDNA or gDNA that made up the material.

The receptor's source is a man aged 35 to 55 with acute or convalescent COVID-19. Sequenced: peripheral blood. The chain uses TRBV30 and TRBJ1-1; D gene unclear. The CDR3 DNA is TGTGCCTGGAGTTATCAGAAGAGGGCTGAAGCTTTCTTT. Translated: CAWSYQKRAEAFF.